A single sample is the source of the 9 T cell receptor beta chains below, sequenced in a study of T-cell memory formation after mild COVID-19. Each CDR3 protein gets one entry after TCRdb re-called the 5' RACE reads with MiXCR. The sample holds about 180,000 distinct CDR3 sequences, around 16% seen once. The sample was PBMCs or a T cell subset sorted from them (not recorded which). Receptors originate from an adult woman who had mild COVID-19 (a few samples of this study predate the infection). Cell type and time point are not known.

The genes are TRBV3-1 and TRBJ1-6, with D hard to call. Per the germline V gene, CDR1 is LGHDT and CDR2 is YNNKEL (reference sequence). The CDR3 length is 14 residues. V was pared by 0 bases and J by 10 bases, with 10 bases between. The CDR3 sequence is CASSQDRGNSPLHF. CDR3 sequence (DNA): TGTGCCAGCAGCCAAGATAGAGGGAACTCACCCCTCCACTTT.

This sequence joins TRBV12-3 or TRBV12-4 and TRBJ2-2; the D gene could be TRBD1 or TRBD2 (5 bases each). The V gene lost 2 bases and the J gene lost 14 bases, with 18 bases spanning the gap. The CDR3 consists of 14 residues. The CDR3 nucleotides are TGTGCCAGCAGTTTAACCGGGGAATCAGGGAGTCTGTTTTTT. Translated: CASSLTGESGSLFF.

This clonotype was recorded a few times. The chain recombines TRBV5-1 with TRBJ1-1, with a weak D call TRBD1 (5 bases). CDR1 is SGHRS and CDR2 is YFSETQ in the germline V gene. Trimming left V 4 bases short and J 4 bases short, with 20 bases between. The CDR3 has 16 residues. CDR3 nucleotides: TGCGCCAGCAGCCCTGACGACGGCAGGGATGGCACTGAAGCTTTCTTT. Amino acids: CASSPDDGRDGTEAFF.

This clonotype was observed a few times. CDR3: CASSDYRVNSPLHF. CDR3 DNA sequence: TGTGCCAGCAGTGATTACAGGGTTAATTCACCCCTCCACTTT. The J gene is TRBJ1-6, the V gene TRBV6-1; tentative D call: TRBD1 (6 bases). From germline, CDR1 is MNHNS and CDR2 SASEGT. CDR3 length: 14 residues. V shed 3 bases and J shed 6 bases, with 9 bases lying between them.

This clonotype has more than one count but fewer than ten. The rearrangement links TRBV10-3 to TRBJ1-1; D unclear. This CDR3 region has 11 residues. The ends were cut back, 10 bases at V and 4 bases at J, with 10 bases in the middle. Germline V gene sequence: CDR1 ENHRY, CDR2 SYGVKD. CDR3 region: CATLQFTEAFF. The CDR3 nucleotides read TGTGCCACCCTGCAATTCACTGAAGCTTTCTTT.

The chain recombines TRBV5-4 with TRBJ2-5; 16 nucleotides line up with TRBD2. CDR3 size: 17 residues. Germline V gives CDR1 SGHNT, CDR2 YYREEE (reference sequence). After removal of 4 bases from V and 4 bases from J, the junction contained 7 bases not matched to a gene. CDR3: CASSQGTSGGAGETQYF. The DNA for the CDR3 is TGTGCCAGCAGCCAAGGGACTAGCGGGGGGGCGGGAGAGACCCAGTACTTC.

J is TRBJ1-1 and V is TRBV6-1; D gene ambiguous. CDR3 length: 13 amino acids. Germline CDR1 MNHNS, CDR2 SASEGT. The V gene lost 4 bases and the J gene lost 8 bases, with 14 bases spanning the gap. The CDR3 region has the DNA TGTGCCAGCAGTGCAACCTTCGTTACGGAAGCTTTCTTT. Protein sequence: CASSATFVTEAFF.

The chain carries TRBV20-1 and TRBJ2-3; TRBD1 agrees at 7 bases. There are 15 residues in the CDR3. The trim removed 5 bases at V and 0 bases at J, leaving 8 bases unmatched. Germline loops: CDR1 DFQATT, CDR2 SNEGSKA (reference sequence). In DNA form, the CDR3 reads TGCAGTGCTCGCGACAGGGTTGGGAGCACAGATACGCAGTATTTT. Its translation: CSARDRVGSTDTQYF.

This clonotype was seen more than once but under ten times. The chain combines TRBV6-5 with TRBJ1-2, with 8 bases matching TRBD1. The CDR3 is made up of 14 amino acids. Per the germline V gene, CDR1 is MNHEY and CDR2 is SVGAGI. V trimming: 5 bases; J trimming: 6 bases; junction bases outside the gene matches: 8. The CDR3 region is CASSRQGLRNGYTF. CDR3 bases: TGTGCCAGCAGTCGACAGGGGCTAAGGAATGGCTACACCTTC.